This TCR beta chain was found in a study of blood T cell repertoires in COVID-19. Study in general: From T cells, B-cell-depleted T cells, or PBMCs came the material, which was cDNA or gDNA.

This clone was detected only a few times. In the authors' workflow: Amplification of reference gene primers was used by the study to estimate nucleated cell counts. Clones were sequenced by immunoSEQ multiplex PCR, and TCRdb holds only the in-frame ones, with some missing. That table is the source of V, J and clone size, and D and trimming were worked out from the DNA. The sample has approximately 130,000 clones, approximately 84% seen once. There are 14 residues in the CDR3. Germline values: CDR1 SEHNR, CDR2 FQNEAQ (reference sequence). The V gene lost 4 bases and the J gene lost 2 bases, with 8 bases spanning the gap.

The TCR was taken from a human donor in a cohort sampled during active COVID-19. V gene TRBV7-9 combines with J gene TRBJ1-4, with D uncertain. Sequenced sample: peripheral blood. The CDR3 spells CASSSEPTNEKLFF. CDR3 DNA: TGTGCCAGCAGCTCCGAGCCTACTAATGAAAAACTGTTTTTT.